This T cell receptor beta chain was recorded in a study of control samples from healthy donors and cancer patients. The count of this clone is one. The protocol was immunoSEQ multiplex PCR, while the TCRdb copy is restricted to in-frame clones and leaves out a portion. Among tens of thousands of clones listed, around 87% were seen once. Trimming took 5 bases from V and 2 from J, leaving 4 bases between them. Germline CDR1 reads SGHDT; CDR2 reads YYEEEE. This CDR3 has 11 residues. The specimen sequenced was blood. The chain recombines TRBV5-6 with TRBJ2-5; D uncertain. The TCR comes from a man between 50 and 59 years old in good health. The CDR3, as DNA: TGTGCCAGCAGTAATCAAGAGACCCAGTACTTC. Amino acids: CASSNQETQYF.